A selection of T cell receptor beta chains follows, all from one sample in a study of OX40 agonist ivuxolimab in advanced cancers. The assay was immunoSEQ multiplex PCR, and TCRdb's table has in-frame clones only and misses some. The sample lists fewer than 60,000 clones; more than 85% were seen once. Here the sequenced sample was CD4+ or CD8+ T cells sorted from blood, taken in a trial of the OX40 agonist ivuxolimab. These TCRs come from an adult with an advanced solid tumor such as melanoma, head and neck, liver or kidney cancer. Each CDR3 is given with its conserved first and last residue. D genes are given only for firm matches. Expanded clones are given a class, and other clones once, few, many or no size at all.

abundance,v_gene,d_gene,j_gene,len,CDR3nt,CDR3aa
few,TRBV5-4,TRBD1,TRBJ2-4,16,TGTGCCAGCAGCCCCCCCCCTGGGACAGGGAAAAACATTCAGTACTTC,CASSPPPGTGKNIQYF
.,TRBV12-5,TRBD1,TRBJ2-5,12,TGTGCTAGTGGACAGGGGGGAGAGACCCAGTACTTC,CASGQGGETQYF
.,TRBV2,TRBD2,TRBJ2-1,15,TGTGCCAGCAGGGGGACTAGCAAAGATGGGGCTAGGCAGTTCTTC,CASRGTSKDGARQFF
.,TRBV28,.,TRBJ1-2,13,TGTGCCAGCAGTTTATGGGACGGAGATGGCTACACCTTC,CASSLWDGDGYTF
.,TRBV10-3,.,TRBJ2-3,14,TGTGCCACTCAACGGGGGCTAGGGACAGATACGCAGTATTTT,CATQRGLGTDTQYF
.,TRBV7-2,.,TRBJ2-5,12,TGTGCCAGCAGCTACGTTGCTGAGACCCAGTACTTC,CASSYVAETQYF
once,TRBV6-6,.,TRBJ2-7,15,TGTGCCAGCAGCACCGTCGGAGGAGATTCCTACGAGCAGTACTTC,CASSTVGGDSYEQYF
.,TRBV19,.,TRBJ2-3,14,TGTGCCAGTAAACCCGGGAGTGGACCAGATACGCAGTATTTT,CASKPGSGPDTQYF
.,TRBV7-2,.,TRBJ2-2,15,TGTGCCAGCAGCTTAGGATGGCTTGACACCGGGGAGCTGTTTTTT,CASSLGWLDTGELFF
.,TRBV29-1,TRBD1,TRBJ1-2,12,TGCAGCGGTGGACAGGGCAATTATGGCTACACCTTC,CSGGQGNYGYTF
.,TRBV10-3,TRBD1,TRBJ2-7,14,TGTGCCATCAGTGAGGGACAGGGGGCGTGGGAGCAGTACTTC,CAISEGQGAWEQYF
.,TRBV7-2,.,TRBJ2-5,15,TGTGCCAGCAGCCCCTGGAGCACAGCAACGGAGACCCAGTACTTC,CASSPWSTATETQYF
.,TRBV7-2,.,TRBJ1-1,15,TGTGCCAGCAGCTTAGACCGGGACGGTTACACTGAAGCTTTCTTT,CASSLDRDGYTEAFF
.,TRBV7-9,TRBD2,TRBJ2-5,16,TGTGCCAGCAGCCCAGTGGGAGCGGGAAACCGGGAGACCCAGTACTTC,CASSPVGAGNRETQYF
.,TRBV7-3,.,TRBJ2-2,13,TGTGCCAGCAGCGTGCCCCACACCGGGGAGCTGTTTTTT,CASSVPHTGELFF
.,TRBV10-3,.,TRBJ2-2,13,TGTGCCGTTAAGGGGGTCGTCGTTGGGGAGCTGTTTTTT,CAVKGVVVGELFF
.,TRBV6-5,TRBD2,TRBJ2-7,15,TGTGCCAGCAGTTACTCTTTGCTAGCGGGATACGAGCAGTACTTC,CASSYSLLAGYEQYF
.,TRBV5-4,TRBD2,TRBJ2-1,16,TGTGCCAGCAGCTTGGTGGTGACTAGCACGGGCAATGAGCAGTTCTTC,CASSLVVTSTGNEQFF